The 28 T cell receptor beta chains below were found in one sample sequenced in a study of CD8 T cells in ankylosing spondylitis (dated by TCRdb to 2015 to 2018). Points the paper makes about the study in general: A TCR beta motif of eight highly homologous amino acid variants appeared characteristic of blood from ankylosing spondylitis patients.

Which antigens these TCRs recognize remains unknown. Library creation used 5' RACE. The sequencer listed for this sample is Illumina HiSeq 2500. TCRdb reprocessing: public reads trimmed at Q25 with fastp, clones called with MiXCR, in-frame beta chains kept. Records with the same CDR3 protein are collapsed into one entry carrying the most frequent genes and DNA. The sample table shows about 750,000 distinct CDR3 sequences, and 15% to 20% are seen once. The ten largest clones represent over 15% of the sample. Sequenced: blood, either unsorted or a sorted T cell fraction (not recorded which). Receptors originate from a male donor with ankylosing spondylitis.

There are a few counts of this clonotype. The rearrangement joins TRBV20-1 to TRBJ1-1; 7 nucleotides line up with TRBD1. CDR1 DFQATT and CDR2 SNEGSKA come from the germline V gene (reference sequence). CDR3 size: 13 residues. The trim removed 3 bases at V and 11 bases at J, leaving 12 bases unmatched. CDR3 loop: CSASKRQGPEAFF. The CDR3 region has the DNA TGCAGTGCTAGTAAGAGACAGGGCCCGGAGGCTTTCTTT.

This clonotype was observed a handful of times. The chain has TRBV30 and TRBJ2-1, with D uncertain. The CDR3 is 12 amino acids. The germline V gene has CDR1 GTSNPN and CDR2 SVGIG (reference sequence). V was pared by 0 bases and J by 8 bases, with 8 bases between. This CDR3 reads CAWSVGVDEQFF. DNA of the CDR3: TGTGCCTGGAGTGTCGGTGTCGATGAGCAGTTCTTC.

This chain joins TRBV5-5 and TRBJ2-3; 11 bases match TRBD2. The V gene end was trimmed by 4 bases and the J gene end by 3 bases; junction bases not matched to a gene: 7. The CDR3 covers 16 residues. CDR1 is SGHKS, CDR2 YYEKEE, per germline (reference sequence). CDR3 loop: CASSTVSGGVTDTQYF. The CDR3 bases are TGTGCCAGCAGCACCGTTAGCGGGGGGGTAACAGATACGCAGTATTTT.

In this sample, this clonotype turned up a few times. The chain employs TRBV5-5 and TRBJ2-7; 9 bases agree with TRBD1. Germline CDR1 is SGHKS and CDR2 is YYEKEE (reference sequence). V lost 1 base, J lost 4 bases, and 6 bases stayed unmatched. The CDR3 length is 15 residues. The DNA of the CDR3 is TGTGCCAGCAGCTTGCGGGGGACAGGGAAATACGAGCAGTACTTC. As protein: CASSLRGTGKYEQYF.

The CDR3 bases are TGTGCCAGCAGAAGCCGACAGGGTGCAACTAATGAAAAACTGTTTTTT. Encoded protein: CASRSRQGATNEKLFF. The gene calls are TRBV6-1 and TRBJ1-4, with TRBD1 matching 7 bases. The J segment lost 0 bases and the V segment lost 6 bases, leaving 7 bases of the junction unmatched. Germline V gene sequence: CDR1 MNHNS, CDR2 SASEGT. The CDR3 totals 16 residues.

This clonotype was detected only a few times. In DNA, the CDR3 is TGTGCCACCAGTGACCCGCAAAACACTGAAGCTTTCTTT. This sequence encodes CATSDPQNTEAFF. The rearrangement uses TRBV24-1 and TRBJ1-1; D call uncertain. Trimming stripped 4 bases from V and 2 bases from J, with 7 bases between. Per the germline V gene, CDR1 is KGHDR and CDR2 is SFDVKD. The CDR3 length is 13 residues.

This clonotype has just a few counts. The chain carries TRBV6-6 and TRBJ2-1; D not certain. Germline-derived CDR1 and CDR2 are MNHNY and SVGAGI (reference sequence). Trimming stripped 1 base from V and 9 bases from J, with 4 bases between. This CDR3 spans 11 amino acids. This chain's CDR3 is CASSYLGEQFF. CDR3 DNA: TGTGCCAGCAGTTACTTGGGTGAGCAGTTCTTC.

In its sample, this clonotype was seen a few times. The V gene is TRBV6-2 or TRBV6-3, the J gene TRBJ2-3; 12 bases align to TRBD2. There are 17 residues in the CDR3. After removal of 5 bases from V and 7 bases from J, the junction contained 13 bases not matched to a gene. Germline V gene data show CDR1 as MNHEY and CDR2 as SVGEGT. The CDR3 region is CASSPSRTSGTTYTQYF. The CDR3 bases are TGTGCCAGCAGTCCCTCCCGGACTAGCGGGACCACGTATACGCAGTATTTT.

The chain joins TRBV12-3 or TRBV12-4 to TRBJ2-3; 14 nucleotides agree with TRBD2. The V segment lost 3 bases and the J segment 2 bases; nucleotides outside the gene matches: 10. The CDR3 extends over 19 amino acids. CDR3 protein: CASSLRLAGGRRNTDTQYF. DNA of the CDR3: TGTGCCAGCAGTTTGAGACTAGCGGGGGGGAGGCGGAACACAGATACGCAGTATTTT.

V is TRBV5-1 and J is TRBJ1-2; 9 bases align to TRBD1. The CDR3 totals 14 residues. Unmatched junction bases numbered 13, after V lost 7 bases and J lost 9 bases. The germline CDR1 and CDR2 sequences are SGHRS and YFSETQ. CDR3 sequence (DNA): TGCGCCAGCGGAACCAGCGGGACAGGGATAAGCTACACCTTC. Its translation: CASGTSGTGISYTF.

This clonotype was counted a few times. This chain joins TRBV6-1 and TRBJ1-5; D call uncertain. The CDR3 runs to 13 residues. With 4 bases removed from V and 7 bases from J, the gap between germline ends came to 11 bases. Germline V gives CDR1 MNHNS, CDR2 SASEGT. CDR3 sequence reads: CASSVVAGQPQHF. In DNA, the CDR3 is TGTGCCAGCAGTGTGGTGGCCGGCCAGCCCCAGCATTTT.

The V gene is TRBV5-1, the J gene TRBJ2-6, with 9 bases matching TRBD1. V gave up 4 bases and J gave up 4 bases; unmatched junction bases: 6. Germline CDR1 and CDR2: SGHRS and YFSETQ. The CDR3 length is 16 residues. The CDR3 here is CASSGTGLGGANVLTF. The CDR3 nucleotides read TGCGCCAGCAGCGGGACAGGGCTGGGCGGGGCCAACGTCCTGACTTTC. The variable domain in full, with the rest retrieved from reference TRBV5-1 and TRBJ2-6, is KAGVTQTPRYLIKTRGQQVTLSCSPISGHRSVSWYQQTPGQGLQFLFEYFSETQRNKGNFPGRFSGRQFSNSRSEMNVSTLELGDSALYLCASSGTGLGGANVLTFGAGSRLTVL.

This clonotype was detected a few times. The V call is TRBV29-1, the J call TRBJ1-2, with 10 bases identical to TRBD1. The V and J ends lost 2 bases and 4 bases, in that order; junction bases with no gene match: 10. CDR3 length: 16 amino acids. Germline-derived CDR1 and CDR2 are SQVTM and ANQGSEA. This CDR3 is CSVERGTGAGSYGYTF. As DNA, the CDR3 is TGCAGCGTTGAACGTGGGACAGGGGCAGGTAGCTATGGCTACACCTTC.

The chain is built from TRBV2 and TRBJ1-1, with unresolved D. The CDR3 is 15 amino acids. The germline V and J ends were trimmed by 0 bases and 1 base, with 9 bases remaining between them. Germline CDR1 SNHLY, CDR2 FYNNEI. The CDR3 region is CASSEAVNRNTEAFF. The CDR3 DNA reads TGTGCCAGCAGTGAAGCGGTTAACAGGAACACTGAAGCTTTCTTT. The entire variable domain, with the rest obtained from reference TRBV2 and TRBJ1-1, is as follows: EPEVTQTPSHQVTQMGQEVILRCVPISNHLYFYWYRQILGQKVEFLVSFYNNEISEKSEIFDDQFSVERPDGSNFTLKIRSTKLEDSAMYFCASSEAVNRNTEAFFGQGTRLTVV.

The chain combines TRBV6-1 with TRBJ2-3; D is possibly TRBD1 or TRBD2 (6 bases each). The length of the CDR3 is 16 residues. CDR1 is MNHNS and CDR2 is SASEGT in the germline V gene. V dropped 6 bases and J dropped 4 bases, with 20 bases sitting between them. The CDR3 sequence is CASSRGQDLRADTQYF. CDR3 nucleotides: TGTGCCAGCAGCCGGGGGCAAGATTTACGGGCAGATACGCAGTATTTT.

This clonotype was seen a few times. This sequence joins TRBV12-3 or TRBV12-4 and TRBJ1-5; 9 nucleotides line up with TRBD1. This CDR3 contains 16 residues. The ends lost 1 base at V and 5 bases at J; junction bases unmatched: 6. CDR3 bases: TGTGCCAGCAGTTTAGTGGGGGGACAGGGCGATCAGCCCCAGCATTTT. Amino acids: CASSLVGGQGDQPQHF.

This clonotype occurred a few times. V is TRBV20-1 and J is TRBJ1-1; a possible D gene is TRBD1 (5 bases). The CDR3 loop spans 13 amino acids. V lost 6 bases to trimming and J lost 5 bases, with 16 bases between them. Germline V CDR1 and CDR2: DFQATT, SNEGSKA (reference sequence). CDR3 DNA sequence: TGCAGTGCCCCCTCCGGGGGGGGAACTGAAGCTTTCTTT. It translates to CSAPSGGGTEAFF.

The chain carries TRBV27 and TRBJ1-1, with D possibly being TRBD1 (5 bases). The germline V gene has CDR1 MNHEY and CDR2 SMNVEV (reference sequence). The CDR3 is made up of 15 amino acids. V dropped 0 bases and J dropped 0 bases, with 8 bases sitting between them. The DNA for the CDR3 is TGTGCCAGCAGTTTATCACGGGGGTTGAACACTGAAGCTTTCTTT. Protein sequence: CASSLSRGLNTEAFF.

This clonotype has a handful of counts. This chain joins TRBV12-3 or TRBV12-4 and TRBJ1-6, with D tentatively TRBD1 (5 bases). V was shortened by 1 base and J by 9 bases, with 10 bases between the two germline ends. This CDR3 spans 14 amino acids. CDR3 in DNA: TGTGCCAGCAGTTTAGGCAGGGTGGGTTCACCCCTCCACTTT. Translated, it gives CASSLGRVGSPLHF.

This clonotype was detected many times. The chain employs TRBV7-9 and TRBJ2-5; no definite D call. V lost 4 bases and J 2 bases, leaving 8 bases between the germline ends. Germline loops: CDR1 SEHNR, CDR2 FQNEAQ (reference sequence). This CDR3 comprises 13 residues. The CDR3 is CASSSIGQETQYF. DNA for the CDR3: TGTGCCAGCAGCTCTATAGGTCAAGAGACCCAGTACTTC. The variable domain in full, completed from reference TRBV7-9 and TRBJ2-5, reads DTGVSQNPRHKITKRGQNVTFRCDPISEHNRLYWYRQTLGQGPEFLTYFQNEAQLEKSRLLSDRFSAERPKGSFSTLEIQRTEQGDSAMYLCASSSIGQETQYFGPGTRLLVL.

This chain links TRBV20-1 with TRBJ1-1; 7 bases are shared with TRBD1. The germline gives CDR1 DFQATT, CDR2 SNEGSKA (reference sequence). There are 15 residues in the CDR3. V trimming: 1 base; J trimming: 3 bases; junction bases outside the gene matches: 8. CDR3 DNA: TGCAGTGCTAGAGGCTACAGGGGATCGGACACTGAAGCTTTCTTT. It yields the protein CSARGYRGSDTEAFF.

The chain carries TRBV19 and TRBJ1-1; D perhaps matches TRBD1 (5 bases). Between the trimmed V and J ends, which lost 8 bases and 0 bases, there was a span of 10 bases. The CDR3 runs 13 residues. The germline gives CDR1 LNHDA, CDR2 SQIVND (reference sequence). The CDR3 loop is CASRGVMNTEAFF. DNA for the CDR3: TGTGCCAGTCGAGGGGTTATGAACACTGAAGCTTTCTTT.

The rearrangement uses TRBV20-1 and TRBJ2-1; 13 bases align to TRBD2. Unmatched junction bases numbered 5, after V lost 6 bases and J lost 0 bases. The length of the CDR3 is 16 residues. The V gene's germline CDR1 is DFQATT and CDR2 SNEGSKA (reference sequence). The CDR3 region has the DNA TGCAGTGCAGCGACTAGCGGGGGGCGCTCCTACAATGAGCAGTTCTTC. Its protein product is CSAATSGGRSYNEQFF.

This clonotype was seen a handful of times. This chain joins TRBV4-1 and TRBJ2-2; 7 positions match TRBD1. The V gene end was trimmed by 1 base and the J gene end by 9 bases; junction bases not matched to a gene: 8. The germline V gene has CDR1 MGHRA and CDR2 YSYEKL. The CDR3 runs to 15 residues. In DNA, the CDR3 is TGCGCCAGCAGCCAAGGACAGGGAGTGGAGCGGGAGCTGTTTTTT. Translating it yields CASSQGQGVERELFF.

The chain joins TRBV6-1 to TRBJ2-1; D might be TRBD2 (7 bases). V lost 3 bases and J 6 bases, leaving 12 bases between the germline ends. Germline CDR1 is MNHNS and CDR2 is SASEGT. The CDR3 sequence is 14 residues long. The CDR3 loop is CASSEGGLANEQFF. The CDR3 DNA reads as TGTGCCAGCAGTGAGGGGGGGCTGGCCAATGAGCAGTTCTTC.

This chain links TRBV15 with TRBJ1-2, with unresolved D. V gave up 3 bases and J gave up 4 bases, with 12 bases separating them. This CDR3 region has 14 residues. Looked up from germline, CDR1 is LNHNV and CDR2 is YYDKDF (reference sequence). The CDR3 region is CATSSVREAYGYTF. The CDR3 nucleotides read TGTGCCACCAGCAGCGTACGGGAGGCCTATGGCTACACCTTC.

The chain combines TRBV19 with TRBJ1-5; D is ambiguous. The CDR3 totals 14 residues. Germline-derived CDR1 and CDR2 are LNHDA and SQIVND (reference sequence). V shed 9 bases and J shed 5 bases, with 17 bases lying between them. The CDR3 DNA reads TGTGCCAGCCGTTACAGTTGGTTGGATCAGCCCCAGCATTTT. This translates into CASRYSWLDQPQHF.

The chain recombines TRBV6-4 with TRBJ2-3; D not certain. CDR1 and CDR2 (germline): MRHNA, SNTAGT. The length of the CDR3 is 14 residues. Trimming left V 4 bases short and J 1 base short, with 9 bases between. CDR3 sequence reads: CASSAQQGTDTQYF. The CDR3 DNA reads TGTGCCAGCAGTGCCCAGCAGGGCACAGATACGCAGTATTTT.